This T cell receptor beta chain was observed in a study of shared clonotypes between healthy human individuals. Concerning this clone itself: Its specificity is not known. This sample includes further DNA sequences coding for the same CDR3.

The CDR3 sequence is 15 residues long. Germline CDR1 and CDR2: SEHNR and FQNEAQ (reference sequence). The trim removed 1 base at V and 0 bases at J, leaving 0 bases unmatched. The DNA input per sorted-subset replicate PCR was 200 to 250 ng, corresponding to some 27,000 T cell genomes. Only in-frame clones appear in the TCRdb table, and some are missing; sequencing was by immunoSEQ multiplex PCR. The table records over 2 million clones, 85% to 95% of them present only once. Study results and caveats: Compared with clonotypes that all four donors shared, non-shared clonotypes had lower generation probabilities. Sequencing of the sorted subsets was shown by rarefaction to be incomplete despite large depth.

The sequence was collected from a man between 18 and 29 years old in good health. Some clones in this sample may be carry-over from other donors' samples. The J gene is TRBJ2-7, the V gene TRBV7-9, with 10 bases matching TRBD1. Sequencing was done on a sample of naive CD4+ T cells from PBMCs. This sample's subset: CD45RA+ positively selected. The CDR3 nucleotides read TGTGCCAGCAGCTTAGGGACAGGGGGCTCCTACGAGCAGTACTTC. Protein: CASSLGTGGSYEQYF.